This T cell receptor (beta chain) was captured in a study of spatial heterogeneity in lung cancer. The V end was cut by 4 bases, the J end by 5 bases, with 11 bases between. The CDR3 has 13 residues. The germline V gene has CDR1 SGHNT and CDR2 YYREEE (reference sequence). Overall study results and limits: It was found that expanded intratumoral alpha and beta TCR counts tracked tumor mutation counts.

Noted time point: sample taken at primary tumor resection. In this sample, this clonotype turned up many times. Antigen: not known. TCRdb called the 5' RACE reads again in MiXCR, with one record for every CDR3 protein. This table has 20,000 to 25,000 distinct CDR3 sequences, about 4.3% appearing once. The clonotype comes from a male donor with early-stage non-small cell lung cancer. The chain uses TRBV5-4 and TRBJ2-3; D is undetermined. Sequencing used lung tumor tissue, obtained at surgery. CDR3 sequence reads: CASSPVPRDTQYF. The CDR3 nucleotides are TGTGCCAGCAGCCCGGTCCCGCGAGATACGCAGTATTTT.